This TCR beta chain was sequenced for a study of a mutant IDH1 vaccine in newly diagnosed glioma. Study details: With temozolomide cycles, or 4-6 weeks after radiotherapy alone, vaccination was started. There were about 62% males and roughly 38% females among treated patients, whose mean age was about 40 years.

As to time point: week 47, end of study. One vaccine dose held 300 ug of mutant IDH1 20-mer peptide and came with topical imiquimod. On this clone itself: Its target is not known.

The V gene's germline CDR1 is SGHAT and CDR2 FQNNGV. This CDR3 region has 14 residues. The trim removed 5 bases at V and 9 bases at J, leaving 4 bases unmatched. Generated by immunoSEQ multiplex PCR, the TCRdb table keeps only in-frame clones and is missing some. Of about 56,000 clones listed, under 85% are singletons. The chain carries TRBV11-2 and TRBJ1-6; the match to TRBD1 covers 10 bases. The receptor was isolated from a woman aged 45 to 65 with glioma. Specimen: PBMCs, collected from a glioma patient whose treatment included an IDH1 peptide vaccine. CDR3 bases: TGTGCCAGCAGCCGGGACAGGGGCGGTTCACCCCTCCACTTT. Its translation: CASSRDRGGSPLHF.